This record covers a single TCR beta chain. These data come from a study of T cell changes during pregnancy in multiple sclerosis. Produced via immunoSEQ multiplex PCR; TCRdb's table is partial and in-frame only. The sample consists of tens of thousands of clones, around 90% of them appearing once. This CDR3 has 14 residues. V was pared by 3 bases and J by 0 bases, with 8 bases between. Germline loops: CDR1 LNHDA, CDR2 SQIVND (reference sequence). This rearrangement joins TRBV19 to TRBJ1-1; unclear D gene. The clonotype originates from a female donor in good health, enrolled as a control in a pregnancy study. The source was peripheral blood, collected in the third trimester of pregnancy. The CDR3 DNA sequence: TGTGCCAGTAGTATTAACGGGGTGAACACTGAAGCTTTCTTT. It encodes CASSINGVNTEAFF.